Following are 6 T cell receptor beta chains from one sample sequenced in a study of beta chain features in type 1 diabetes. The sequenced template was cDNA made from the entire isolated RNA. Sequencing was performed with immunoSEQ multiplex PCR; in TCRdb, only in-frame clones are kept and a portion is missing. The sample consists of some 110,000 clones, about 15% of them appearing once. Their target antigens are unknown. General study results and limits: Among all four CD4+ subsets, Type 1 diabetes patients had TCRB CDR3s that were moderately but significantly shorter.

The sequenced sample consisted of central memory CD4+ T cells from blood. These receptors were collected from a man aged 25-45 years with type 1 diabetes.

V usage is TRBV4-2 and J usage is TRBJ2-7; 11 bases match TRBD2. This CDR3 comprises 17 residues. Germline V CDR1 and CDR2: LGHNA, YNFKEQ. The V segment lost 3 bases and the J segment 2 bases; nucleotides outside the gene matches: 9. This chain's CDR3 is CASSQGHVTSGAYEQYF. CDR3 nucleotides: TGTGCCAGCAGCCAGGGCCACGTGACTAGCGGGGCCTACGAGCAGTACTTC.

This clone has a handful of counts. Compared with germline, one end of the junction differs, possibly owing to a read error. The chain combines TRBV7-7 with TRBJ2-3, with D perhaps TRBD1 or TRBD2 (5 bases each). CDR1 and CDR2 from the germline V gene are SSHAT and FNYEAQ (reference sequence). The CDR3 sequence is 16 residues long. The CDR3 protein is CASSPARGPSTDTQYF. The CDR3 bases are TGTGCTAGCAGCCCCGCCCGGGGCCCTAGCACAGATACGCAGTATTTT.

This clone was seen repeatedly, ten times or more. The chain has TRBV7-6 and TRBJ2-3, with D perhaps TRBD2 (5 bases). The CDR3 is made up of 16 amino acids. With 3 bases removed from V and 4 bases from J, the gap between germline ends came to 17 bases. Germline CDR1 SGHVS, CDR2 FNYEAQ. CDR3 in amino acids: CASSFGLAFNADTQYF. The CDR3 DNA is TGTGCCAGCAGCTTTGGTCTAGCATTCAATGCAGATACGCAGTATTTT.

The rearrangement links TRBV4-3 to TRBJ2-3, with D hard to call. Per germline, CDR1 LGHNA and CDR2 YSLEER. V lost 0 bases to trimming and J lost 5 bases, with 18 bases between them. The CDR3 is made up of 17 amino acids. DNA of the CDR3: TGCGCCAGCAGCCAAGAATTTGCCAGAGGAACGGGAGATACGCAGTATTTT. It translates to CASSQEFARGTGDTQYF.

The chain's CDR3 is CASSPLRTAASNQPQHF. The DNA of the CDR3 is TGTGCCAGCTCACCCCTACGGACAGCTGCGAGCAATCAGCCCCAGCATTTT. The rearrangement links TRBV18 to TRBJ1-5, with TRBD1 as a possible D gene (6 bases). The CDR3 has 17 residues. V lost 3 bases to trimming and J lost 1 base, with 16 bases between them. CDR1 and CDR2 (germline): KGHSH, LQKENI.

This clone was observed a few times. This sequence joins TRBV7-9 and TRBJ1-5, with D perhaps TRBD1 (6 bases). The germline gives CDR1 SEHNR, CDR2 FQNEAQ (reference sequence). The V end was cut by 5 bases, the J end by 6 bases, with 14 bases between. This CDR3 is built from 14 residues. The CDR3 spells CASSTGQPGQPQHF. The CDR3 nucleotides read TGTGCCAGCAGCACCGGACAGCCAGGTCAGCCCCAGCATTTT.